Here is one T cell receptor (beta chain) with its context. To make CD8 memory, CD45RO+ cells were put together with CCR7-negative CD45RA+ TemRA cells. This record comes from a study of shared clonotypes between healthy human individuals. Background on the study: Per donor, three plates held CD4 naive cells, three held CD4 memory, two held CD8 naive and one held CD8 memory.

Libraries were prepared by immunoSEQ multiplex PCR; TCRdb keeps only in-frame clonotypes and omits some of them. Among hundreds of thousands of clones listed, 87% were seen once. V lost 4 bases and J lost 4, with 10 bases in between. The length of the CDR3 is 13 residues. Germline CDR1 is SGHRS and CDR2 is YFSETQ. Sequenced input: memory CD8+ T cells sorted from blood. Subset described: CD45RO+ cells pooled with CCR7-negative TemRA cells. The rearrangement links TRBV5-1 to TRBJ2-3; no firm D call. The TCR originated in a man aged 18 to 35 in good health. CDR3 sequence reads: CASSRDGSDTQYF. The CDR3 bases are TGCGCCAGCAGCAGGGATGGCTCAGATACGCAGTATTTT.